The present T cell receptor (beta chain) was sequenced within a study of control samples from healthy donors and cancer patients. The protocol was immunoSEQ multiplex PCR, while the TCRdb copy is restricted to in-frame clones and leaves out a portion. The data contain about 75,000 clones, around 94% of them singletons. Material for sequencing was blood. The receptor was derived from a woman in her forties in good health.

The CDR3 DNA sequence: TGTGCCAGCAGTGAAGCAGGGCAGGGAGGGACCACAGATACGCAGTATTTT. This sequence encodes CASSEAGQGGTTDTQYF. V gene TRBV6-1 combines with J gene TRBJ2-3; 7 nucleotides agree with TRBD2. Losses at the gene ends were 0 bases for V and 2 bases for J; bases not matched to a gene: 8. CDR1 and CDR2 (germline): MNHNS, SASEGT. This CDR3 region has 17 residues.